Below, one T cell receptor beta chain is given with its context. The antigen remains unidentified. HIV-positive participants all received treatment in the United States. immunoSEQ v3.0 was run at survey level. Clones were sequenced by immunoSEQ multiplex PCR, and TCRdb holds only the in-frame ones, with some missing. The sample lists some 2,600 clones; less than 85% were seen once. This sample is part of a study of long-term antiretroviral therapy in people with HIV. Study-wide findings and caveats: In samples taken after ART, diversity increased but remained below transplant donor control levels. Pre-ART expanded clones dominated the repertoire at every time point.

In germline, CDR1 is MNHEY, CDR2 SMNVEV (reference sequence). This CDR3 contains 11 residues. The V gene lost 6 bases and the J gene lost 5 bases, with 8 bases spanning the gap. The chain combines TRBV27 with TRBJ2-7; D unclear. The sample was unsorted PBMCs, taken 0.4 years before starting antiretroviral therapy. The receptor was derived from a middle-aged woman with HIV. DNA for the CDR3: TGTGCCAGCAGCCAGTACGACGAGCAGTACTTC. Translating gives CASSQYDEQYF.